The sequence of this T cell receptor (beta chain) was determined in a study of cytomegalovirus exposure and HLA in healthy donors. Study results and caveats: A cluster of highly shared sequence variants was likely a sequencing artifact. High specificity and sensitivity for cytomegalovirus status were reported for the classifier.

The germline V and J ends were trimmed by 1 base and 6 bases, with 11 bases remaining between them. The CDR3 runs 14 residues. Per the germline V gene, CDR1 is SEHNR and CDR2 is FQNEAQ (reference sequence). PCR amplification relied on 60 Vbeta primers (plus 13 Jbeta primers). Some clones are missing from TCRdb's copy, which holds only in-frame ones; the method was immunoSEQ multiplex PCR. The sample contains over 35,000 clones, roughly half of which appear only once. In its sample, this clone was seen a few times. Antigen unknown. Material for sequencing was PBMCs. This chain uses TRBV7-9 with TRBJ2-3; D is possibly TRBD2 (5 bases). The receptor comes from a human donor in good health. CDR3 amino acids: CASSLGKTGDTQYF. The CDR3 DNA follows: TGTGCCAGCAGCTTAGGAAAGACGGGGGATACGCAGTATTTT. The variable domain in full, completed from reference TRBV7-9 and TRBJ2-3, reads DTGVSQNPRHKITKRGQNVTFRCDPISEHNRLYWYRQTLGQGPEFLTYFQNEAQLEKSRLLSDRFSAERPKGSFSTLEIQRTEQGDSAMYLCASSLGKTGDTQYFGPGTRLTVL.